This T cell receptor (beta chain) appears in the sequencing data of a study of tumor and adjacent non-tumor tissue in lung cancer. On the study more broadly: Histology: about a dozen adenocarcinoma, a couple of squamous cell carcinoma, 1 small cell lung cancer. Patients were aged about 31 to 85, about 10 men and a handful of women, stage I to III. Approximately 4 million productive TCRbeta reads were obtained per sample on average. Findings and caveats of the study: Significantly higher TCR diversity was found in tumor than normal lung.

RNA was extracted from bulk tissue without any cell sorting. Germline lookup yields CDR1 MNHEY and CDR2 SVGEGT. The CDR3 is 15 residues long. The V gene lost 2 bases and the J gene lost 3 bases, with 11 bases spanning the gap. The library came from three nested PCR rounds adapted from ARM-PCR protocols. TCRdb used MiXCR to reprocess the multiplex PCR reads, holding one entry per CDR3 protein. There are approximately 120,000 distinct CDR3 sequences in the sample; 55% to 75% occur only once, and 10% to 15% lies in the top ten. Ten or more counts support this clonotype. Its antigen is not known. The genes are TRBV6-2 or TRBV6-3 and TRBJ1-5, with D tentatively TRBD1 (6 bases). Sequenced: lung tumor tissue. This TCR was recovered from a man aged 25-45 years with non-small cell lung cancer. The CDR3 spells CASSYGTFFNQPQHF. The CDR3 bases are TGTGCCAGCAGTTACGGGACATTCTTCAATCAGCCCCAGCATTTT.